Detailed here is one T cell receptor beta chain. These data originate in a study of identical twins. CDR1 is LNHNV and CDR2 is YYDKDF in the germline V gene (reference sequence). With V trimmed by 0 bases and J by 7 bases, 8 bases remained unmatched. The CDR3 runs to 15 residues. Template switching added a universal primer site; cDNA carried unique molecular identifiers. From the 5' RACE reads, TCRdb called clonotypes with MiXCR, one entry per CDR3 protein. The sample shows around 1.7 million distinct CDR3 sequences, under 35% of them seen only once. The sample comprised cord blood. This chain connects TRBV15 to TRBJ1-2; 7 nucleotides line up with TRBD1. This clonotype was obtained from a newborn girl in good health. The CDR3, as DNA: TGTGCCACCAGCAGAGAGGGCAGGGGGACTACTGGCTACACCTTC. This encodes CATSREGRGTTGYTF.